This T cell receptor beta chain is drawn from a study of T cell repertoires in cytomegalovirus infection. Study-wide findings and caveats: Identification of carriers of CMV plus the relevant HLA was performed using cumulative public TCR beta family frequency.

TCRdb re-analysed the reads in MiXCR, keeping a single row per CDR3 protein. The repertoire includes about half a million distinct CDR3 sequences, roughly 42% of them detected once, and around 45% sits in the top ten. As to this clonotype: No antigen is known for it.

Trimming left V 2 bases short and J 5 bases short, with 9 bases between. The CDR3 spans 13 residues. CDR1 and CDR2 from the germline V gene are SGHTA and FQGNSA. The sequencing here drew on cultured PBMCs, taken from culture after CMV antigen stimulation. The chain joins TRBV7-2 to TRBJ2-5, with a possible D match to TRBD1 (5 bases). This receptor was identified in a human donor in good health (CMV status not recorded). Some clones in this sample may be carry-over from other donors' samples. CDR3 residues: CASSLRAGETQYF. CDR3 in DNA: TGTGCCAGCAGCTTAAGGGCAGGGGAGACCCAGTACTTC. The whole variable domain, remainder taken from reference TRBV7-2 and TRBJ2-5, is GAGVSQSPSNKVTEKGKDVELRCDPISGHTALYWYRQSLGQGLEFLIYFQGNSAPDKSGLPSDRFSAERTGGSVSTLTIQRTQQEDSAVYLCASSLRAGETQYFGPGTRLLVL.